The subject of this entry is one TCR beta chain. In the study's own analysis: Reference gene primer amplification yielded estimated nucleated cell counts. Libraries were prepared by immunoSEQ multiplex PCR; TCRdb keeps only in-frame clonotypes and omits some of them. V, J and clone size were drawn from that table, and D and trimming were deduced from the DNA. The repertoire consists of 200,000 or so clones, with more than 80% occurring once and the leading ten covering less than 4.5%. The sample originates from a study of blood T cell repertoires in COVID-19. Whole-study context: The United States, Italy and Spain provided the acute and convalescent COVID-19 samples.

Germline lookup yields CDR1 MRHNA and CDR2 SNTAGT. The CDR3 is 16 amino acids. With 0 bases clipped from V and 5 bases from J, the junction kept 6 bases outside the gene matches. Residents of under 25 US areas, aged roughly 18 to 89 years, made up the participants. Participants had their cohort set by participant-reported clinical history. The sample taken for sequencing was PBMCs or T cells enriched from blood (not recorded which). V gene TRBV6-4 combines with J gene TRBJ2-3; 9 bases line up with TRBD1. The sequence came from a woman between 40 and 55 years old with acute COVID-19. The CDR3 bases are TGTGCCAGCAGTGACTCACACAGGGGGCAGGGAGATACGCAGTATTTT. Protein product: CASSDSHRGQGDTQYF.